The TCR beta chain under discussion was sequenced for a study of early T cells in non-severe SARS-CoV-2 infection. This clonotype was observed many times. TCRdb analysed the 5' RACE reads with MiXCR anew, one entry per CDR3 protein. The data hold nearly 55,000 distinct CDR3 sequences, with roughly 7.6% observed a single time. The sample was whole blood, taken at baseline. This clonotype originated in an adult who was a healthcare worker with PCR-confirmed SARS-CoV-2 infection or an uninfected control (not recorded which).

CDR3 loop: CASPKSGGSHQPQHF. The CDR3 nucleotides read TGTGCCAGCCCCAAATCTGGAGGCAGCCATCAGCCCCAGCATTTT. The chain uses TRBV6-4 and TRBJ1-5, with D hard to call. The CDR3 covers 15 residues. Trimming pared 8 bases from V and 5 bases from J, leaving 19 bases between. The germline V gene has CDR1 MRHNA and CDR2 SNTAGT.